This TCR beta chain comes out of a study of cytomegalovirus exposure and HLA in healthy donors. PCR used 60 Vbeta primers and 13 Jbeta primers. The repertoire was sequenced with immunoSEQ multiplex PCR; TCRdb's copy has only in-frame clones and lacks some. The sample lists more than 100,000 clones, about 10% occurring once. This clone occurred a few times. The ends lost 3 bases at V and 5 bases at J; junction bases unmatched: 6. Germline-derived CDR1 and CDR2 are SGHVS and FNYEAQ. The CDR3 totals 15 residues. The TCR comes from a woman aged 40 to 50 in good health and CMV-seropositive. Sequencing was done on a sample of PBMCs. The rearrangement links TRBV7-6 to TRBJ2-2, with 7 bases matching TRBD1. CDR3 sequence: CASSLGPGGTGELFF. The CDR3 bases are TGTGCCAGCAGCTTGGGGCCAGGGGGTACCGGGGAGCTGTTTTTT.